This passage covers 23 T cell receptor beta chains from one sample sequenced in a study of cytomegalovirus exposure and HLA in healthy donors. Sequencing was performed with immunoSEQ multiplex PCR; in TCRdb, only in-frame clones are kept and a portion is missing. The table shows about 360,000 clones, with 70% to 90% occurring only once. The sequenced material came from PBMCs. Receptors were obtained from a woman between 18 and 29 years old in good health and CMV-seronegative.

J is TRBJ2-7 and V is TRBV27; no clear D gene. The CDR3 runs 14 residues. Germline V gene data show CDR1 as MNHEY and CDR2 as SMNVEV (reference sequence). Trimming shortened V by 3 bases and J by 0 bases, and 9 bases separated the two germline ends. The CDR3 loop reads CASSLAASSYEQYF. The CDR3 DNA reads TGTGCCAGCAGTTTGGCTGCTAGCTCCTACGAGCAGTACTTC.

This clone was seen only once. This sequence joins TRBV29-1 and TRBJ2-7; 10 positions agree with TRBD1. Losses at the gene ends were 4 bases for V and 3 bases for J; bases not matched to a gene: 6. In germline, CDR1 is SQVTM, CDR2 ANQGSEA. CDR3 size: 14 residues. The CDR3 DNA reads TGCAGCGTTGTTCCGGGACAGGGGAACTACGAGCAGTACTTC. Protein product: CSVVPGQGNYEQYF.

The rearrangement joins TRBV6-1 to TRBJ2-1, with D perhaps matching TRBD1 (5 bases). This CDR3 spans 16 amino acids. Germline V gene sequence: CDR1 MNHNS, CDR2 SASEGT. V was pared by 1 base and J by 0 bases, with 10 bases between. The CDR3 DNA sequence: TGTGCCAGCAGTGAAGTGTACAGGATCTCCTACAATGAGCAGTTCTTC. It specifies CASSEVYRISYNEQFF.

This rearrangement joins TRBV5-1 to TRBJ1-1, with TRBD1 identical over 7 bases. Germline V CDR1 and CDR2: SGHRS, YFSETQ. CDR3 length: 16 amino acids. With 0 bases clipped from V and 5 bases from J, the junction kept 10 bases outside the gene matches. The CDR3 coding sequence is TGCGCCAGCAGCTTGGACCTACAGGGGTGGGAAACTGAAGCTTTCTTT. Amino acid sequence: CASSLDLQGWETEAFF.

CDR3 residues: CASSPTRTNPNEQFF. CDR3 DNA sequence: TGTGCCAGCAGTCCTACTAGAACCAATCCGAATGAGCAGTTCTTC. The V and J genes are TRBV6-1 and TRBJ2-1; tentative D call: TRBD2 (5 bases). Germline CDR1 and CDR2: MNHNS and SASEGT. Trimming took 5 bases from V and 7 from J, leaving 18 bases between them. The CDR3 consists of 15 residues.

There are a few counts of this clone. At one boundary the junction diverges from the germline segment, which might be a read error. This chain links TRBV4-1 with TRBJ2-7; 9 nucleotides line up with TRBD2. The V gene's germline CDR1 is MGHRA and CDR2 YSYEKL. The CDR3 runs to 13 residues. CDR3: CATSKREAYEQYF. As DNA, the CDR3 is TGCGCCACCAGCAAGCGGGAGGCCTACGAGCAGTACTTC.

CDR3 sequence: CAISVGNLRGGQPQHF. CDR3 in DNA: TGTGCCATCAGTGTGGGTAATTTGAGGGGAGGTCAGCCCCAGCATTTT. V and J are TRBV10-3 and TRBJ1-5; a weak D match, TRBD1 (5 bases). V was clipped by 4 bases and J by 6 bases, with 19 bases between them. The germline V gene encodes CDR1 ENHRY and CDR2 SYGVKD. This CDR3 is built from 16 residues.

This clone was seen only a few times. V gene TRBV10-1 combines with J gene TRBJ2-7, with TRBD1 as a possible D gene (5 bases). Trimming cost V 6 bases and J 1 base, with 10 bases left between them. Germline values: CDR1 WNHNN, CDR2 SYGVQD (reference sequence). This CDR3 is built from 13 residues. CDR3 amino acids: CASSEGHSYEQYF. The CDR3 nucleotides are TGCGCCAGCAGCGAAGGACATTCCTACGAGCAGTACTTC.

In this sample, this clone turned up once. This chain links TRBV4-1 with TRBJ1-5; D gene unclear. The germline V gene encodes CDR1 MGHRA and CDR2 YSYEKL. The CDR3 contains 15 residues. V was pared by 1 base and J by 0 bases, with 7 bases between. DNA of the CDR3: TGCGCCAGCAGCCAAGTCCAAAATAGCAATCAGCCCCAGCATTTT. It translates to CASSQVQNSNQPQHF.

J is TRBJ1-1 and V is TRBV2; 8 bases line up with TRBD1. V trimming: 8 bases; J trimming: 1 base; junction bases outside the gene matches: 15. The germline V gene has CDR1 SNHLY and CDR2 FYNNEI. This CDR3 region has 17 residues. In DNA form, the CDR3 reads TGTGCCAGCCCTGTAGCGGCAGGGGGCATTCGGAACACTGAAGCTTTCTTT. It is translated as CASPVAAGGIRNTEAFF. The variable domain in full, with the rest retrieved from reference TRBV2 and TRBJ1-1, is EPEVTQTPSHQVTQMGQEVILRCVPISNHLYFYWYRQILGQKVEFLVSFYNNEISEKSEIFDDQFSVERPDGSNFTLKIRSTKLEDSAMYFCASPVAAGGIRNTEAFFGQGTRLTVV.

The rearrangement joins TRBV5-8 to TRBJ2-3; TRBD1 is a possible D gene (5 bases). The CDR3 spans 16 residues. The V gene's germline CDR1 is SGHTS and CDR2 YDEGEE. V was clipped by 1 base and J by 1 base, with 13 bases between them. CDR3 coding DNA: TGTGCCAGCAGCTTGTTGGGGCAGGTGGGCACAGATACGCAGTATTTT. It codes for CASSLLGQVGTDTQYF.

The chain uses TRBV28 and TRBJ2-7; D perhaps matches TRBD2 (5 bases). Trimming left V 4 bases short and J 1 base short, with 20 bases between. The CDR3 has 17 residues. Germline V lookup: CDR1 MDHEN, CDR2 SYDVKM. CDR3 residues: CASSSAFSTTSSYEQYF. In DNA, the CDR3 is TGTGCCAGCAGTTCAGCCTTTTCGACAACTAGTTCCTACGAGCAGTACTTC.

Only a few counts were recorded for this clone. J is TRBJ1-1 and V is TRBV5-1; 8 bases match TRBD1. V dropped 6 bases and J dropped 0; count of bases not matched to a gene: 13. Germline V gene sequence: CDR1 SGHRS, CDR2 YFSETQ. The CDR3 totals 17 residues. For the CDR3, the DNA is TGCGCCAGCAACCCAGGTACCGGGACAGGATTGAACACTGAAGCTTTCTTT. Its protein product is CASNPGTGTGLNTEAFF.

The chain is built from TRBV5-1 and TRBJ2-1, with TRBD1 as a possible D gene (5 bases). Trimming pared 1 base from V and 4 bases from J, leaving 9 bases between. This CDR3 comprises 14 residues. Germline loops: CDR1 SGHRS, CDR2 YFSETQ. The CDR3 region has the DNA TGCGCCAGCAGCTTGCAGGGTAATTACAATGAGCAGTTCTTC. Encoded protein: CASSLQGNYNEQFF. The complete variable domain, with remaining parts taken from reference TRBV5-1 and TRBJ2-1, reads KAGVTQTPRYLIKTRGQQVTLSCSPISGHRSVSWYQQTPGQGLQFLFEYFSETQRNKGNFPGRFSGRQFSNSRSEMNVSTLELGDSALYLCASSLQGNYNEQFFGPGTRLTVL.

The chain is built from TRBV7-5 and TRBJ1-1; the table's D call, TRBD1, has no DNA check behind it. TRBV7-5 is marked as a pseudogene. This CDR3 is built from 17 residues. CDR3 loop: CVRSPGQGPPRYTEAFF. The CDR3 nucleotides are TGTGTCAGAAGCCCAGGACAGGGGCCCCCTCGGTACACTGAAGCTTTCTTT.

V gene TRBV5-1 combines with J gene TRBJ2-1; TRBD1 is a possible D gene (6 bases). Germline CDR1 and CDR2: SGHRS and YFSETQ. V gave up 2 bases and J gave up 9 bases, with 15 bases separating them. The CDR3 has 14 residues. CDR3 amino acids: CASSFPDSLGEQFF. The CDR3 DNA reads TGCGCCAGCAGCTTCCCGGACAGTCTGGGTGAGCAGTTCTTC. Based on the CDR3 plus reference TRBV5-1 and TRBJ2-1, the full variable domain is KAGVTQTPRYLIKTRGQQVTLSCSPISGHRSVSWYQQTPGQGLQFLFEYFSETQRNKGNFPGRFSGRQFSNSRSEMNVSTLELGDSALYLCASSFPDSLGEQFFGPGTRLTVL.

The chain employs TRBV9 and TRBJ1-3; D not certain. Germline loops: CDR1 SGDLS, CDR2 YYNGEE. The length of the CDR3 is 13 residues. The V gene lost 4 bases and the J gene lost 4 bases, with 9 bases spanning the gap. Here the CDR3 DNA reads TGTGCCAGCAGCCCCCCCCGGGGAAACACCATATATTTT. Amino acid sequence: CASSPPRGNTIYF.

This rearrangement joins TRBV28 to TRBJ2-1, with a possible D match to TRBD2 (6 bases). The CDR3 length is 16 residues. Deletions cut 4 bases from V and 9 bases from J, with 22 bases between. Germline V gene sequence: CDR1 MDHEN, CDR2 SYDVKM. CDR3 residues: CASSSPRGGLRGEQFF. CDR3 nucleotides: TGTGCCAGCAGTTCCCCCCGTGGGGGGTTGAGGGGTGAGCAGTTCTTC.

The chain has TRBV6-5 and TRBJ1-3; 10 positions agree with TRBD1. The V gene's germline CDR1 is MNHEY and CDR2 SVGAGI. V was pared by 2 bases and J by 4 bases, with 2 bases of the junction left unmatched. CDR3 length: 15 amino acids. The CDR3 DNA reads as TGTGCCAGCAGTTACGGACAGGGGGAGGGAAACACCATATATTTT. Its translation is CASSYGQGEGNTIYF.

V gene TRBV9 combines with J gene TRBJ2-1, with 8 bases matching TRBD1. Losses at the gene ends were 4 bases for V and 9 bases for J; bases not matched to a gene: 15. From germline, CDR1 is SGDLS and CDR2 YYNGEE. CDR3 length: 16 residues. As DNA, the CDR3 is TGTGCCAGCAGCCCCCACAGGGGGACCCTTGGGGGTGAGCAGTTCTTC. Translated, it gives CASSPHRGTLGGEQFF.

The rearrangement joins TRBV7-3 to TRBJ1-1; the D gene is possibly TRBD1 (5 bases). Germline assignment: CDR1 SGHTA and CDR2 FQGTGA. There are 12 residues in the CDR3. The ends were cut back, 6 bases at V and 10 bases at J, with 15 bases in the middle. CDR3 amino acids: CASSQGDSTAFF. The CDR3 DNA sequence: TGTGCCAGCAGTCAAGGGGACTCAACAGCTTTCTTT. Looking up the rest from reference TRBV7-3 and TRBJ1-1 gives the full variable domain: GAGVSQTPSNKVTEKGKYVELRCDPISGHTALYWYRQSLGQGPEFLIYFQGTGAADDSGLPNDRFFAVRPEGSVSTLKIQRTERGDSAVYLCASSQGDSTAFFGQGTRLTVV.

This chain links TRBV28 with TRBJ2-5, with 9 positions matching TRBD2. Germline lookup yields CDR1 MDHEN and CDR2 SYDVKM. The CDR3 is 13 residues long. Losses at the gene ends were 9 bases for V and 1 base for J; bases not matched to a gene: 3. Here the CDR3 reads CASSGGSQETQYF. DNA of the CDR3: TGTGCCAGTAGCGGGGGATCCCAAGAGACCCAGTACTTC. Supplemented by reference TRBV28 and TRBJ2-5, the full variable domain reads DVKVTQSSRYLVKRTGEKVFLECVQDMDHENMFWYRQDPGLGLRLIYFSYDVKMKEKGDIPEGYSVSREKKERFSLILESASTNQTSMYLCASSGGSQETQYFGPGTRLLVL.

V gene TRBV7-9 combines with J gene TRBJ2-7, with 8 bases lining up with TRBD2. From germline, CDR1 is SEHNR and CDR2 FQNEAQ (reference sequence). CDR3 size: 19 residues. V gave up 4 bases and J gave up 6 bases; unmatched junction bases: 23. CDR3 in amino acids: CASSSPNGRATLERGEQYF. Here the CDR3 DNA reads TGTGCCAGCAGCTCCCCCAACGGGAGGGCCACTCTGGAACGCGGCGAGCAGTACTTC.